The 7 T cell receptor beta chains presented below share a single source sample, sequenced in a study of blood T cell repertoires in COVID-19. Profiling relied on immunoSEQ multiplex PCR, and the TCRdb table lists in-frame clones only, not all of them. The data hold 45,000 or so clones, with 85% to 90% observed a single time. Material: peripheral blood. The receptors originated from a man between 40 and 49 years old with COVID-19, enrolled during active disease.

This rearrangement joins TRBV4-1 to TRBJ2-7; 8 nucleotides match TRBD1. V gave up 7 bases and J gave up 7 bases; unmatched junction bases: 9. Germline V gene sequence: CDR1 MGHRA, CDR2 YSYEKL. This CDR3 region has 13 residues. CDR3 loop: CASKGQGAREQYF. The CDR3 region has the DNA TGCGCCAGCAAGGGGCAGGGGGCGAGAGAGCAGTACTTC.

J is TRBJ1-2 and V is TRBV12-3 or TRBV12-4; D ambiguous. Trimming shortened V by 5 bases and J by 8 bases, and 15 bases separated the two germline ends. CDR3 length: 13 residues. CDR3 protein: CASSPDGFGGYTF. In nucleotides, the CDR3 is TGTGCCAGCAGTCCCGACGGCTTCGGGGGCTACACCTTC.

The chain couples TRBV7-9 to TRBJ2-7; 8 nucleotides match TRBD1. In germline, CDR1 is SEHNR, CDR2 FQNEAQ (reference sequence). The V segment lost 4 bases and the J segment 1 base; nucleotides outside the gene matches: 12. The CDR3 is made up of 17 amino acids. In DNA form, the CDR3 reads TGTGCCAGCAGCTCGGACTCCGGGACAGGAATTTCCTACGAGCAGTACTTC. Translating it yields CASSSDSGTGISYEQYF.

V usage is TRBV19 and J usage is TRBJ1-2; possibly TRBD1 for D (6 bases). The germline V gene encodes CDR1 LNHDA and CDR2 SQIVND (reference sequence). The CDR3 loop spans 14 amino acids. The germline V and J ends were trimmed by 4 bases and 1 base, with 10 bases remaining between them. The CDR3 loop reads CASSNWTDNYGYTF. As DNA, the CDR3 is TGTGCCAGTAGTAATTGGACAGATAACTATGGCTACACCTTC.

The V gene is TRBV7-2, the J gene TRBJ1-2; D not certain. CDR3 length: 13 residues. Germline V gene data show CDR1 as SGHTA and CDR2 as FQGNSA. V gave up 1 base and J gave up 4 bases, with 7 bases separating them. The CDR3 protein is CASSLGAAYGYTF. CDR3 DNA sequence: TGTGCCAGCAGCTTAGGGGCAGCCTATGGCTACACCTTC.

The CDR3 DNA reads as TGTGCCAGCAGCTTACATGGGGCGGATTCACCCCTCCACTTT. It is translated as CASSLHGADSPLHF. V is TRBV7-9 and J is TRBJ1-6; D possibly corresponds to TRBD1 (5 bases). The CDR3 loop spans 14 amino acids. Germline assignment: CDR1 SEHNR and CDR2 FQNEAQ (reference sequence). V lost 2 bases and J 8 bases, leaving 10 bases between the germline ends.

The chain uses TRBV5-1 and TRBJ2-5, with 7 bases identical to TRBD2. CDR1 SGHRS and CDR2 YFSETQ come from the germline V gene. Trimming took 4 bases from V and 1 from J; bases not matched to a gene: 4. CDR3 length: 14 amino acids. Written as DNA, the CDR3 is TGCGCCAGCAGCCTCAGGGAGGGCCAAGAGACCCAGTACTTC. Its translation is CASSLREGQETQYF.